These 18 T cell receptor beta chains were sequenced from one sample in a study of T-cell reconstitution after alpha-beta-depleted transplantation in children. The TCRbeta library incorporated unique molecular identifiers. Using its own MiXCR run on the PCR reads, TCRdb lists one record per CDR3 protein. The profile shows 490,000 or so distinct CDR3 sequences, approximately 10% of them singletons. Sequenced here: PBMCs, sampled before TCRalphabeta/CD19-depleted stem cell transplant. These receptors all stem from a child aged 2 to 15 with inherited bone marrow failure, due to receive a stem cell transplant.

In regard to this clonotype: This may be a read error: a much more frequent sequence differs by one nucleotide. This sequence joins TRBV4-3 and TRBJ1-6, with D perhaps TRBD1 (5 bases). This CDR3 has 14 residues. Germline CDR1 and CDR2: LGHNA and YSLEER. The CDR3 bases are TGCGCCAGCAGCCATGGGTTGGGGGATTCACCCATCCACTTT. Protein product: CASSHGLGDSPIHF.

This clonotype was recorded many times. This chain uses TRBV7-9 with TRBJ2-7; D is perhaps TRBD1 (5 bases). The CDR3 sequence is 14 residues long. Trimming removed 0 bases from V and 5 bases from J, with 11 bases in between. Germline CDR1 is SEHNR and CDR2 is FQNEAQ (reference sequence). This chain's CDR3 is CASSLAGQGHEQYF. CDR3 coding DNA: TGTGCCAGCAGCTTAGCGGGCCAGGGCCACGAGCAGTACTTC.

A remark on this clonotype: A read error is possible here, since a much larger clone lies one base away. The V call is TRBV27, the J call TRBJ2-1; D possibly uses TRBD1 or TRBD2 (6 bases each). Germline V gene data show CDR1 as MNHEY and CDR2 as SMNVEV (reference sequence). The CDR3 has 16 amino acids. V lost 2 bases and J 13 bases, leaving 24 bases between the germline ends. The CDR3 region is CASSLGQWASVGDQFF. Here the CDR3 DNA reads TGTGCCAGCAGTTTAGGACAGTGGGCTAGCGTCGGTGACCAGTTCTTC.

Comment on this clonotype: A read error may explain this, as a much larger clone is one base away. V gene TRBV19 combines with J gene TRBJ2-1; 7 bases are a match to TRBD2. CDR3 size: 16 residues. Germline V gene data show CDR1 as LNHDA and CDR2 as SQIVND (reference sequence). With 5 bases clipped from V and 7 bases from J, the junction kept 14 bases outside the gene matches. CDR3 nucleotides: TGTGCCAGTAGTCAGCTACTAGCGAGGACGGCGAATGAGCAGTTCTTC. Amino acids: CASSQLLARTANEQFF.

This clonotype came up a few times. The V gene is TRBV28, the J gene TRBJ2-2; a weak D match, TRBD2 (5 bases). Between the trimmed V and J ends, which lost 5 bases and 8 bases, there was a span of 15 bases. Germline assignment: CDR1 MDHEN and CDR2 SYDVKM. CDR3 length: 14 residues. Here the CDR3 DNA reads TGTGCCAGCAGTGCAGCGGCAAATTTGGGGGAGCTGTTTTTT. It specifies CASSAAANLGELFF.

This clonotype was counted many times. CDR3 nucleotides: TGTGCCAGCAGTACTCCCATGGTTAGCTCTGGAAACACCATATATTTT. As protein: CASSTPMVSSGNTIYF. The chain carries TRBV6-5 and TRBJ1-3, with no clear D. CDR1 and CDR2 from the germline V gene are MNHEY and SVGAGI. CDR3 length equals 16 residues. V lost 5 bases and J 0 bases, leaving 14 bases between the germline ends.

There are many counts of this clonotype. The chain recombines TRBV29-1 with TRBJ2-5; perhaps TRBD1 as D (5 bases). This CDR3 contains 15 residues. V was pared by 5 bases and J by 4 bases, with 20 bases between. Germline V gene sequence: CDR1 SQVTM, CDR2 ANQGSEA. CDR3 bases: TGCAGCGTTACAAGAGGACAATCGGCGTCAGAGACCCAGTACTTC. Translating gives CSVTRGQSASETQYF.

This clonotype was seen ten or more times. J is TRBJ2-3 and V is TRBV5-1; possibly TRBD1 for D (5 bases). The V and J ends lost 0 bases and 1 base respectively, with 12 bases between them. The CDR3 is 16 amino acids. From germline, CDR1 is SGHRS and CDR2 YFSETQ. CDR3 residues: CASSLEGRDGTDTQYF. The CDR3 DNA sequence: TGCGCCAGCAGCTTGGAGGGGCGCGATGGCACAGATACGCAGTATTTT.

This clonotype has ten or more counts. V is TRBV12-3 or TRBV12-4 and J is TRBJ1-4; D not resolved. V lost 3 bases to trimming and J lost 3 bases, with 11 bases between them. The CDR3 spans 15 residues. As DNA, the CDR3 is TGTGCCAGCAGTTTCGGGGTCCATGCTAATGAAAAACTGTTTTTT. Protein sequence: CASSFGVHANEKLFF.

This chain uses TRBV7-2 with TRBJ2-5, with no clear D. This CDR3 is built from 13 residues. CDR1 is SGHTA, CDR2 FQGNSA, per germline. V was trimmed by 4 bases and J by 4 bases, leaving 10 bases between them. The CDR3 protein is CASSSARTETQYF. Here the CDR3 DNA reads TGTGCCAGCAGCTCGGCAAGGACAGAGACCCAGTACTTC.

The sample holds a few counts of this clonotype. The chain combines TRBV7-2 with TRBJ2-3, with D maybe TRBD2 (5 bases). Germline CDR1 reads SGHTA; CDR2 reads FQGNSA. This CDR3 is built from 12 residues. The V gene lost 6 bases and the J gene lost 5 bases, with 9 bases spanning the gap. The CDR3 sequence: CASSRGLDTQYF. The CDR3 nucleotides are TGTGCCAGCAGTCGGGGTTTAGATACGCAGTATTTT.

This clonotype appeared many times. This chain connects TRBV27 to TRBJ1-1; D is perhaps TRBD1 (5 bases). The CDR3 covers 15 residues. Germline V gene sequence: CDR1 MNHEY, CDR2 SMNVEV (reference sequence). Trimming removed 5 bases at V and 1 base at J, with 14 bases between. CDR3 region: CASSTSWGGNTEAFF. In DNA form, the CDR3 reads TGTGCCAGCAGTACCTCTTGGGGCGGGAACACTGAAGCTTTCTTT.

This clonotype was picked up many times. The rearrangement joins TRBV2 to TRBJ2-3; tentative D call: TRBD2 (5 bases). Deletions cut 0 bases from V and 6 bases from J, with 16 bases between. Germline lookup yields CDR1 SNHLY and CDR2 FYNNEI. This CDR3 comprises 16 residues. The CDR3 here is CASSEARVARADTQYF. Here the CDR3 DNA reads TGTGCCAGCAGTGAAGCGCGGGTAGCGCGAGCGGATACGCAGTATTTT. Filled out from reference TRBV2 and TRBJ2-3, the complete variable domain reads EPEVTQTPSHQVTQMGQEVILRCVPISNHLYFYWYRQILGQKVEFLVSFYNNEISEKSEIFDDQFSVERPDGSNFTLKIRSTKLEDSAMYFCASSEARVARADTQYFGPGTRLTVL.

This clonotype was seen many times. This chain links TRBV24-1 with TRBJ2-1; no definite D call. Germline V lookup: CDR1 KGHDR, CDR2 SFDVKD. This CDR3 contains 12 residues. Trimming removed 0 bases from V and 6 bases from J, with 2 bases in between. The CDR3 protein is CATSDLVNEQFF. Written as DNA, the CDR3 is TGTGCCACCAGTGATTTGGTCAATGAGCAGTTCTTC.

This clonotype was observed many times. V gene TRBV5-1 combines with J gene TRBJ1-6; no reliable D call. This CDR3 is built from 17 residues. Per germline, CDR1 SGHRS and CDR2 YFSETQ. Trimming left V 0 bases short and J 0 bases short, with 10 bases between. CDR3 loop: CASSLEALSSYNSPLHF. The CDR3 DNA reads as TGCGCCAGCAGCTTGGAGGCCCTAAGCTCCTATAATTCACCCCTCCACTTT.

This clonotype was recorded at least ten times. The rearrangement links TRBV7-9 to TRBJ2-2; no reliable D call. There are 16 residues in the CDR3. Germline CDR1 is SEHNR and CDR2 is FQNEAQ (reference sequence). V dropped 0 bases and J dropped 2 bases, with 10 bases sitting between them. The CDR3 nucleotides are TGTGCCAGCAGCTTAGCGGGCCAGTTCAACACCGGGGAGCTGTTTTTT. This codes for CASSLAGQFNTGELFF.

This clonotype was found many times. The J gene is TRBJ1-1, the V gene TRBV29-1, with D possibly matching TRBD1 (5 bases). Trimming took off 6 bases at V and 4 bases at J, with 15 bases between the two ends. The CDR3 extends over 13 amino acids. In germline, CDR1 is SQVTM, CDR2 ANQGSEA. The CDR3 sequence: CSVLWGSGTEAFF. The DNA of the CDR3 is TGCAGCGTATTGTGGGGGAGTGGCACTGAAGCTTTCTTT.

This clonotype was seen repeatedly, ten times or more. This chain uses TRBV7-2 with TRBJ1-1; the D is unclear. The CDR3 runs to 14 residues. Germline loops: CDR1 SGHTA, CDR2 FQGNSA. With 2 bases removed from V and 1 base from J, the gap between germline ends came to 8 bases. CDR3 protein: CASSLRVENTEAFF. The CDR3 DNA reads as TGTGCCAGCAGCTTACGGGTAGAGAACACTGAAGCTTTCTTT.